These 12 T cell receptor beta chains came from one sample sequenced in a study of CD8+ T cells in alopecia areata. Following RNA extraction, reverse transcription yielded cDNA that acted as the sequencing template. Sequenced by immunoSEQ multiplex PCR; TCRdb stores in-frame clones only, minus some. The table lists under 6,500 clones, 55% to 65% of them singletons. Documented treatment: oral pan-JAK inhibitor, 5-10 mg twice daily. Collected material from alopecia areata patients comprised lesional scalp punch biopsies and peripheral blood. Sequenced material: skin, taken around week 31, from a patient treated with tofacitinib. The receptors were sampled from a human donor with alopecia areata.

The chain employs TRBV5-1 and TRBJ2-6; D unclear. The CDR3 spans 13 residues. The ends were cut back, 4 bases at V and 4 bases at J, with 6 bases in the middle. CDR1 is SGHRS, CDR2 YFSETQ, per germline. As DNA, the CDR3 is TGCGCCAGCAGCGCTTCAGGGGCCAACGTCCTGACTTTC. Translation gives CASSASGANVLTF.

The rearrangement links TRBV2 to TRBJ2-5; 14 bases match TRBD2. The CDR3 is made up of 15 amino acids. In germline, CDR1 is SNHLY, CDR2 FYNNEI. With 5 bases clipped from V and 3 bases from J, the junction kept 2 bases outside the gene matches. CDR3 residues: CASSRGLAGEETQYF. The CDR3 nucleotides read TGTGCCAGCAGTAGGGGACTAGCGGGGGAAGAGACCCAGTACTTC.

The table lists this clone with a few counts. This chain joins TRBV5-4 and TRBJ2-2; the D call may be TRBD1 or TRBD2 (5 bases each). Deletions cut 2 bases from V and 5 bases from J, with 22 bases between. CDR1 and CDR2 (germline): SGHNT, YYREEE (reference sequence). The CDR3 is 18 amino acids. The CDR3 spells CASSLTGHGQVATGELFF. CDR3 nucleotides: TGTGCCAGCAGCTTAACGGGGCATGGGCAGGTCGCGACCGGGGAGCTGTTTTTT.

This clone was seen a handful of times. CDR3 residues: CASNNGLAGVYNEQFF. The CDR3 bases are TGTGCCAGCAACAACGGTTTAGCGGGAGTCTACAATGAGCAGTTCTTC. The rearrangement links TRBV2 to TRBJ2-1, with 9 bases fitting TRBD2. Trimming removed 7 bases from V and 3 bases from J; junction bases left unmatched: 10. CDR3 length: 16 amino acids. Germline assignment: CDR1 SNHLY and CDR2 FYNNEI.

The chain recombines TRBV6-6 with TRBJ2-7; D unclear. The CDR3 totals 16 residues. Deletions cut 8 bases from V and 0 bases from J, with 20 bases between. The germline V gene has CDR1 MNHNY and CDR2 SVGAGI (reference sequence). The CDR3 is CASGSKLLRASYEQYF. CDR3 coding DNA: TGTGCCAGCGGTAGTAAGCTCCTTCGGGCCTCCTACGAGCAGTACTTC.

This clone was picked up a small number of times. The DNA of the CDR3 is TGTGCCAGCTCACCATCAAGAGACAGGGTCGACACTGAAGCTTTCTTT. It specifies CASSPSRDRVDTEAFF. V usage is TRBV18 and J usage is TRBJ1-1, with 7 bases fitting TRBD1. Germline trimming cut 2 bases from V and 3 bases from J; bases unmatched to any gene: 9. Germline-derived CDR1 and CDR2 are KGHSH and LQKENI. This CDR3 spans 16 amino acids.

This chain joins TRBV5-5 and TRBJ2-6; 7 nucleotides align to TRBD1. Unmatched junction bases numbered 4, after V lost 3 bases and J lost 1 base. Germline V gene sequence: CDR1 SGHKS, CDR2 YYEKEE (reference sequence). CDR3 size: 16 residues. Written as DNA, the CDR3 is TGTGCCAGCAGCTCCTTCAGGGGGTCTGGGGCCAACGTCCTGACTTTC. Translation gives CASSSFRGSGANVLTF. Full variable domain (missing parts from reference TRBV5-5 and TRBJ2-6): DAGVTQSPTHLIKTRGQQVTLRCSPISGHKSVSWYQQVLGQGPQFIFQYYEKEERGRGNFPDRFSARQFPNYSSELNVNALLLGDSALYLCASSSFRGSGANVLTFGAGSRLTVL.

The V call is TRBV29-1, the J call TRBJ1-4; D may be TRBD1 (5 bases). Germline lookup yields CDR1 SQVTM and CDR2 ANQGSEA. Trimming removed 5 bases at V and 6 bases at J, with 10 bases between. This CDR3 region has 12 residues. CDR3 in DNA: TGCAGCGTTCAAGGACAAGATGAAAAACTGTTTTTT. Protein product: CSVQGQDEKLFF.

This clone appeared once. The chain carries TRBV9 and TRBJ1-3; D gene uncertain. This CDR3 contains 13 residues. Trimming stripped 6 bases from V and 4 bases from J, with 11 bases between. Germline CDR1 and CDR2: SGDLS and YYNGEE. DNA of the CDR3: TGTGCCAGCAAAGGACCCGAGGGAAACACCATATATTTT. Translation: CASKGPEGNTIYF. The full variable domain, rest sourced from reference TRBV9 and TRBJ1-3, is DSGVTQTPKHLITATGQRVTLRCSPRSGDLSVYWYQQSLDQGLQFLIQYYNGEERAKGNILERFSAQQFPDLHSELNLSSLELGDSALYFCASKGPEGNTIYFGEGSWLTVV.

This clone occurred a few times. The rearrangement joins TRBV5-1 to TRBJ2-5; possibly TRBD2 for D (5 bases). Trimming stripped 4 bases from V and 5 bases from J, with 12 bases between. Per the germline V gene, CDR1 is SGHRS and CDR2 is YFSETQ. The CDR3 runs to 13 residues. The CDR3 protein is CASSPGGRETQYF. CDR3 coding DNA: TGCGCCAGCAGCCCCGGAGGAAGGGAGACCCAGTACTTC.

The gene calls are TRBV7-3 and TRBJ1-1, with 9 bases fitting TRBD1. The CDR3 is 15 residues long. V was clipped by 5 bases and J by 1 base; unmatched bases: 5. Germline loops: CDR1 SGHTA, CDR2 FQGTGA. The DNA of the CDR3 is TGTGCCAGCAGCCTCCAGACAGGGGGGAACACTGAAGCTTTCTTT. This translates into CASSLQTGGNTEAFF.

The genes are TRBV29-1 and TRBJ2-7; D not resolved. V gave up 6 bases and J gave up 6 bases, with 12 bases separating them. The CDR3 is 11 residues long. Germline CDR1 is SQVTM and CDR2 is ANQGSEA. CDR3 loop: CSVLDTTEQYF. Written as DNA, the CDR3 is TGCAGCGTCTTGGATACTACCGAGCAGTACTTC.